The clone carrying this TCR beta chain was seen a few times. This sample was included in a study of blood T cell repertoires in COVID-19. Study summary: The samples span acute and convalescent COVID-19 from the United States, Italy and Spain.

Measured with immunoSEQ multiplex PCR; TCRdb has only the in-frame clones, and not every one. In the table there are under 300,000 clones, under 90% of which are singletons. Material: PBMCs or T cells enriched from blood (not recorded which). The sequence came from a man in his late teens or twenties who had recovered from COVID-19.

The CDR3 DNA is TGTGCCAGCAGTTTACCCATTAGCGGGAGAGGCTACGAGCAGTACTTC. Translated, it gives CASSLPISGRGYEQYF. J is TRBJ2-7 and V is TRBV28; TRBD2 agrees at 9 bases. The junction had 8 bases not matched to a gene; V was cut back by 2 bases and J by 3 bases. The germline V gene has CDR1 MDHEN and CDR2 SYDVKM. The CDR3 is 16 residues long.